Sequencing of this T cell receptor beta chain was carried out in a study of blood T cell repertoires in COVID-19. Germline loops: CDR1 MNHNS, CDR2 SASEGT. The CDR3 totals 16 residues. The V gene end was trimmed by 2 bases and the J gene end by 7 bases; junction bases not matched to a gene: 9. Seattle patient enrollment occurred during active infection, with longitudinal follow-up thereafter. Per the authors' pipeline: Amplification of reference gene primers was used by the study to estimate nucleated cell counts. TCRdb's table, derived via immunoSEQ multiplex PCR, lists solely in-frame clones and lacks some. The V and J calls and clone size are taken from that table; D and trimming were inferred from the DNA. This table holds 300,000 to 450,000 clones, more than 70% found once.

Material for sequencing was peripheral blood. The V and J genes are TRBV6-1 and TRBJ1-5; 9 nucleotides align to TRBD1. This sequence was found in a woman aged 25 to 39 with COVID-19, enrolled during active disease. In nucleotides, the CDR3 is TGTGCCAGCAGTGAACGGCCTACAGGGGGCGAACAGCCCCAGCATTTT. This codes for CASSERPTGGEQPQHF.